A selection of T cell receptor beta chains follows, all from one sample in a study of blood T cell repertoires in COVID-19. Generated by immunoSEQ multiplex PCR, the TCRdb table keeps only in-frame clones and is missing some. This table holds over 200,000 clones, 80% to 90% found once. Sample: peripheral blood. All receptors derive from a man at least 80 years old with acute or convalescent COVID-19. CDR3s include the opening cysteine and the closing phenylalanine or tryptophan. The order of the fields is clone size, D gene, V gene, J gene, CDR3 DNA, CDR3 protein. D genes are given only for firm matches. Clone size is not always given. Where it is, it says once, few, many or a class for expanded clones.

clone size: .
D gene: TRBD1
V gene: TRBV29-1
J gene: TRBJ1-1
CDR3 DNA: TGCAGCGTTGATGGACAGGCGAACACTGAAGCTTTCTTT
CDR3 protein: CSVDGQANTEAFF

clone size: .
D gene: .
V gene: TRBV7-2
J gene: TRBJ1-5
CDR3 DNA: TGTGCCAGCAGCTTAAAAGGGGCCGACAATCAGCCCCAGCATTTT
CDR3 protein: CASSLKGADNQPQHF

clone size: .
D gene: .
V gene: TRBV5-6
J gene: TRBJ1-5
CDR3 DNA: TGTGCCAGCAGCCCTCGGGCAGGGTCGCCTCAGCCCCAGCATTTT
CDR3 protein: CASSPRAGSPQPQHF

clone size: .
D gene: TRBD2
V gene: TRBV7-2
J gene: TRBJ2-5
CDR3 DNA: TGTGCCAGCAGCTTAGTGCGGGGGAAGGCAGAGACCCAGTACTTC
CDR3 protein: CASSLVRGKAETQYF

clone size: .
D gene: .
V gene: TRBV5-8
J gene: TRBJ1-2
CDR3 DNA: TGTGCCAGCAGCTTCGTTAACAGAAACTATGGCTACACCTTC
CDR3 protein: CASSFVNRNYGYTF

clone size: .
D gene: TRBD2
V gene: TRBV11-2
J gene: TRBJ2-3
CDR3 DNA: TGTGCCAGCAGCTTAGATGGACTAGCGGGGAACACAGATACGCAGTATTTT
CDR3 protein: CASSLDGLAGNTDTQYF

clone size: .
D gene: .
V gene: TRBV25-1
J gene: TRBJ1-2
CDR3 DNA: TGTGCCAGCAGGGCCGCGGCGACTAACTATGGCTACACCTTC
CDR3 protein: CASRAAATNYGYTF

clone size: .
D gene: .
V gene: TRBV15
J gene: TRBJ1-1
CDR3 DNA: TGTGCCACCAGCAGCGGGGTAAGGAACACTGAAGCTTTCTTT
CDR3 protein: CATSSGVRNTEAFF

clone size: .
D gene: .
V gene: TRBV2
J gene: TRBJ1-3
CDR3 DNA: TGTGCCAGCACAGGATTCTCTGGAAACACCATATATTTT
CDR3 protein: CASTGFSGNTIYF

clone size: .
D gene: TRBD2
V gene: TRBV27
J gene: TRBJ2-5
CDR3 DNA: TGTGCCAGCAGTAGAACCGGGACTAGCGGTGCGGAGACCCAGTACTTC
CDR3 protein: CASSRTGTSGAETQYF

clone size: .
D gene: TRBD2
V gene: TRBV6-6
J gene: TRBJ2-5
CDR3 DNA: TGTGCCAGCAGTCCCGGGGTAGCGGGAGTACGGGAGACCCAGTACTTC
CDR3 protein: CASSPGVAGVRETQYF

clone size: .
D gene: TRBD2
V gene: TRBV25-1
J gene: TRBJ2-6
CDR3 DNA: TGTGCCAGCAGTGGGACTAGCGGGAGTTCTGGGGCCAACGTCCTGACTTTC
CDR3 protein: CASSGTSGSSGANVLTF

clone size: .
D gene: TRBD1
V gene: TRBV15
J gene: TRBJ1-3
CDR3 DNA: TGTGCCACCAGGAGGACAGGGACGGAAAACACCATATATTTT
CDR3 protein: CATRRTGTENTIYF

clone size: .
D gene: .
V gene: TRBV6-5
J gene: TRBJ2-3
CDR3 DNA: TGTGCCAGCAGTAGACAGGATTGGACAGATACGCAGTATTTT
CDR3 protein: CASSRQDWTDTQYF

clone size: .
D gene: .
V gene: TRBV5-1
J gene: TRBJ1-3
CDR3 DNA: TGCGCCAGCAGCTTGGAGGCAGGGCCTGGAAACACCATATATTTT
CDR3 protein: CASSLEAGPGNTIYF

clone size: .
D gene: .
V gene: TRBV6-1
J gene: TRBJ1-6
CDR3 DNA: TGTGCCAGCAGTGAAGCCAGGGTTGACTCACCCCTCCACTTT
CDR3 protein: CASSEARVDSPLHF

clone size: .
D gene: TRBD1
V gene: TRBV19
J gene: TRBJ1-6
CDR3 DNA: TGTGCCAGTACTCAGGGGGCAGGGCCCCTCCACTTT
CDR3 protein: CASTQGAGPLHF

clone size: .
D gene: TRBD2
V gene: TRBV5-1
J gene: TRBJ2-1
CDR3 DNA: TGCGCCAGCAGCCGCCGGGGGATAGCGGGGGTTTACTACAATGAGCAGTTCTTC
CDR3 protein: CASSRRGIAGVYYNEQFF

clone size: .
D gene: .
V gene: TRBV27
J gene: TRBJ1-6
CDR3 DNA: TGTGCCAGCGGAGGTGTCTCCTATAATTCACCCCTCCACTTT
CDR3 protein: CASGGVSYNSPLHF

clone size: .
D gene: TRBD1
V gene: TRBV19
J gene: TRBJ2-7
CDR3 DNA: TGTGCCAGTAGTGCAGGACAGGGTGGCGAGCAGTACTTC
CDR3 protein: CASSAGQGGEQYF

clone size: .
D gene: .
V gene: TRBV6-5
J gene: TRBJ2-1
CDR3 DNA: TGTGCCAGCAGTTACGAAGGGGCAGGGCTCCTCAGGGAGCAGTTCTTC
CDR3 protein: CASSYEGAGLLREQFF

clone size: .
D gene: .
V gene: TRBV6-5
J gene: TRBJ2-1
CDR3 DNA: TGTGCCAGCAGTCCCCGGGACTCGAGGGGAAATGAGCAGTTCTTC
CDR3 protein: CASSPRDSRGNEQFF

clone size: .
D gene: TRBD1
V gene: TRBV5-5
J gene: TRBJ1-5
CDR3 DNA: TGTGCCAGCAGCTTACAGGGGGAGAATCGGCCCCAGCATTTT
CDR3 protein: CASSLQGENRPQHF

clone size: .
D gene: TRBD1
V gene: TRBV2
J gene: TRBJ2-1
CDR3 DNA: TGTGCCAGCAGGTATTCTACGGGACAGTTAAAAATGGATGAGCAGTTCTTC
CDR3 protein: CASRYSTGQLKMDEQFF

clone size: .
D gene: TRBD2
V gene: TRBV19
J gene: TRBJ2-1
CDR3 DNA: TGTGCCAGTAGTATTAGTCTAGCGGAAGTTTCCTACAATGAGCAGTTCTTC
CDR3 protein: CASSISLAEVSYNEQFF

clone size: once
D gene: TRBD1
V gene: TRBV9
J gene: TRBJ2-7
CDR3 DNA: TGTGCCAGCAGCCCCCGGGACAGGGTCTACGAGCAGTACTTC
CDR3 protein: CASSPRDRVYEQYF

clone size: .
D gene: .
V gene: TRBV6-5
J gene: TRBJ2-1
CDR3 DNA: TGTGCCAGCAGTTCTAGTGGGCCTGGGGGGAGCGAGCAGTTCTTC
CDR3 protein: CASSSSGPGGSEQFF

clone size: .
D gene: .
V gene: TRBV5-1
J gene: TRBJ2-2
CDR3 DNA: TGCGCCAGCAGCTTTTCAGGGGTTGTTTCCGGGGAGCTGTTTTTT
CDR3 protein: CASSFSGVVSGELFF

clone size: .
D gene: TRBD1
V gene: TRBV25-1
J gene: TRBJ1-1
CDR3 DNA: TGTGCCAGCAGCGGGCGGACCCGGGACAGGGGGCGAACTGAAGCTTTCTTT
CDR3 protein: CASSGRTRDRGRTEAFF

clone size: .
D gene: TRBD2
V gene: TRBV19
J gene: TRBJ2-7
CDR3 DNA: TGTGCCAGTAGCGCACCGGGACTAGCTGCCGAGCAGTACTTC
CDR3 protein: CASSAPGLAAEQYF

clone size: .
D gene: .
V gene: TRBV6-5
J gene: TRBJ2-7
CDR3 DNA: TGTGCCAGCACGTTAAACCCCGGGAGCTACGAGCAGTACTTC
CDR3 protein: CASTLNPGSYEQYF

clone size: .
D gene: .
V gene: TRBV5-1
J gene: TRBJ1-4
CDR3 DNA: TGCGCCAGCAGCCGGGCCGGGGACACGTATGAAAAACTGTTTTTT
CDR3 protein: CASSRAGDTYEKLFF

clone size: .
D gene: TRBD1
V gene: TRBV4-2
J gene: TRBJ1-5
CDR3 DNA: TGTGCCAGCAGCCATGGTACAGGGGGCGATGGAAATCAGCCCCAGCATTTT
CDR3 protein: CASSHGTGGDGNQPQHF

clone size: .
D gene: .
V gene: TRBV7-3
J gene: TRBJ1-1
CDR3 DNA: TGTGCCAGCAGCTTACAACGGAGCGCTGAAGCTTTCTTT
CDR3 protein: CASSLQRSAEAFF

clone size: .
D gene: TRBD1
V gene: TRBV11-2
J gene: TRBJ1-2
CDR3 DNA: TGTGCCAGCAGCCCTACAGGGGCCGGCTATGGCTACACCTTC
CDR3 protein: CASSPTGAGYGYTF

clone size: .
D gene: TRBD2
V gene: TRBV9
J gene: TRBJ2-7
CDR3 DNA: TGTGCCAGCAGCCTCACGGGAGGTAGCGGGAGTGGTCCTGGGGACGAGCAGTACTTC
CDR3 protein: CASSLTGGSGSGPGDEQYF

clone size: .
D gene: .
V gene: TRBV5-4
J gene: TRBJ2-2
CDR3 DNA: TGTGCCAGCAGCTTGGAGGGGGTCCTTGGCGGGGAGCTGTTTTTT
CDR3 protein: CASSLEGVLGGELFF

clone size: .
D gene: TRBD2
V gene: TRBV28
J gene: TRBJ2-1
CDR3 DNA: TGTGCCAGCGAGGGAGGGGCAGAGGATTACAATGAGCAGTTCTTC
CDR3 protein: CASEGGAEDYNEQFF

clone size: few
D gene: .
V gene: TRBV28
J gene: TRBJ1-2
CDR3 DNA: TGTGCCAGCAGCCCCGGACAGTTCTATGGCTACACCTTC
CDR3 protein: CASSPGQFYGYTF

clone size: .
D gene: .
V gene: TRBV2
J gene: TRBJ2-7
CDR3 DNA: TGTGCCAGCAGTGCTAGCGCTGTCTCCTACGAGCAGTACTTC
CDR3 protein: CASSASAVSYEQYF

clone size: .
D gene: .
V gene: TRBV7-2
J gene: TRBJ2-7
CDR3 DNA: TGTGCCAGCAGCTACGTTGATAGCTCCTACGAGCAGTACTTC
CDR3 protein: CASSYVDSSYEQYF

clone size: .
D gene: .
V gene: TRBV10-3
J gene: TRBJ1-2
CDR3 DNA: TGTGCCATCAGTGAGTCCTTGTATGGCTACACCTTC
CDR3 protein: CAISESLYGYTF

clone size: once
D gene: .
V gene: TRBV6-5
J gene: TRBJ1-3
CDR3 DNA: TGTGCCAGCAAAAGCGGGCTTCGAAACACCATATATTTT
CDR3 protein: CASKSGLRNTIYF

clone size: .
D gene: TRBD2
V gene: TRBV24-1
J gene: TRBJ2-2
CDR3 DNA: TGTGCCACCAGCCGGGGCCGGGGGGACACCGGGGAGCTGTTTTTT
CDR3 protein: CATSRGRGDTGELFF